The 18 T cell receptor beta chains below all came from one sample that was sequenced in a study of OX40 agonist ivuxolimab in advanced cancers. Clones were read by immunoSEQ multiplex PCR, and TCRdb kept only the in-frame ones, dropping some. The table includes approximately 65,000 clones, around 87% detected once. The sequences come from CD4+ or CD8+ T cells sorted from blood, collected in a trial of the OX40 agonist ivuxolimab. These TCRs come from an adult with an advanced solid tumor such as melanoma, head and neck, liver or kidney cancer.

V usage is TRBV27 and J usage is TRBJ1-1, with TRBD1 as a possible D gene (6 bases). This CDR3 comprises 16 residues. The germline CDR1 and CDR2 sequences are MNHEY and SMNVEV (reference sequence). V shed 6 bases and J shed 0 bases, with 17 bases lying between them. This CDR3 is CASSPKGGSLNTEAFF. The CDR3 nucleotides are TGTGCCAGCAGCCCAAAAGGGGGTAGCTTGAACACTGAAGCTTTCTTT.

The chain recombines TRBV29-1 with TRBJ1-2, with D possibly being TRBD1 (6 bases). Germline V lookup: CDR1 SQVTM, CDR2 ANQGSEA. The CDR3 runs to 11 residues. V was trimmed by 8 bases and J by 7 bases, leaving 14 bases between them. CDR3 region: CSCGQLGGYTF. The DNA for the CDR3 is TGCAGCTGTGGACAGCTCGGTGGCTACACCTTC.

The chain joins TRBV2 to TRBJ1-3; D uncertain. The germline gives CDR1 SNHLY, CDR2 FYNNEI. This CDR3 comprises 14 residues. The V end lost 5 bases, the J end lost 4 bases, and 12 bases lay between the germline ends. This chain's CDR3 is CASSTGRSGNTIYF. In nucleotides, the CDR3 is TGTGCCAGCAGTACTGGGCGATCAGGAAACACCATATATTTT.

The chain combines TRBV9 with TRBJ2-7; 10 nucleotides match TRBD1. J lost 6 bases, V lost 2 bases, and 5 bases had no gene match. CDR3 length: 14 amino acids. Germline-derived CDR1 and CDR2 are SGDLS and YYNGEE. The CDR3 region has the DNA TGTGCCAGCAGCGTTTCTGACAGGGGGCTCGAGCAGTACTTC. As protein: CASSVSDRGLEQYF. Looking up the rest from reference TRBV9 and TRBJ2-7 gives the full variable domain: DSGVTQTPKHLITATGQRVTLRCSPRSGDLSVYWYQQSLDQGLQFLIQYYNGEERAKGNILERFSAQQFPDLHSELNLSSLELGDSALYFCASSVSDRGLEQYFGPGTRLTVT.

The chain has TRBV6-1 and TRBJ2-7; D gene unclear. The germline gives CDR1 MNHNS, CDR2 SASEGT. The length of the CDR3 is 14 residues. Trimming removed 3 bases at V and 12 bases at J, with 21 bases between. The CDR3 bases are TGTGCCAGCAGTGAGGGTGAGGTTTGGGGTTTTTTGTACTTC. It specifies CASSEGEVWGFLYF.

The rearrangement joins TRBV5-1 to TRBJ1-4, with 8 bases that match TRBD1. After removal of 4 bases from V and 8 bases from J, the junction contained 7 bases not matched to a gene. The CDR3 contains 14 residues. Germline V gene data show CDR1 as SGHRS and CDR2 as YFSETQ. The CDR3 region has the DNA TGCGCCAGCAGCCCAGGGACAGGCCAGGAAAAACTGTTTTTT. It codes for CASSPGTGQEKLFF.

J is TRBJ2-3 and V is TRBV5-4; 15 positions agree with TRBD2. Germline loops: CDR1 SGHNT, CDR2 YYREEE (reference sequence). The CDR3 length is 18 residues. Trimming removed 4 bases from V and 0 bases from J; junction bases left unmatched: 6. CDR3 in amino acids: CASSGRTSGGASTDTQYF. CDR3 in DNA: TGTGCCAGCAGCGGACGGACTAGCGGGGGGGCGAGCACAGATACGCAGTATTTT.

The chain carries TRBV19 and TRBJ2-7, with D perhaps being TRBD1 or TRBD2 (5 bases each). Germline CDR1 and CDR2: LNHDA and SQIVND (reference sequence). This CDR3 has 13 amino acids. Trimming removed 8 bases at V and 0 bases at J, with 11 bases between. The CDR3 region has the DNA TGTGCCAGTGCCGGGACGGCCTCCTACGAGCAGTACTTC. Amino acids: CASAGTASYEQYF. The whole variable domain, filled in from reference TRBV19 and TRBJ2-7, reads DGGITQSPKYLFRKEGQNVTLSCEQNLNHDAMYWYRQDPGQGLRLIYYSQIVNDFQKGDIAEGYSVSREKKESFPLTVTSAQKNPTAFYLCASAGTASYEQYFGPGTRLTVT.

The CDR3 spells CASSPLGGVQETQYF. Written as DNA, the CDR3 is TGTGCCAGCAGCCCCCTCGGGGGGGTCCAAGAGACCCAGTACTTC. The V gene is TRBV7-2, the J gene TRBJ2-5; 8 nucleotides line up with TRBD2. CDR1 SGHTA and CDR2 FQGNSA come from the germline V gene. Germline trimming cut 5 bases from V and 1 base from J; bases unmatched to any gene: 6. The CDR3 runs 15 residues.

The chain couples TRBV5-1 to TRBJ2-5; 7 bases fit TRBD1. The V segment lost 4 bases and the J segment 3 bases; nucleotides outside the gene matches: 6. The CDR3 covers 14 residues. Germline V lookup: CDR1 SGHRS, CDR2 YFSETQ. CDR3 nucleotide sequence: TGCGCCAGCAGCCCCCGGGGACAGAAAGAGACCCAGTACTTC. It codes for CASSPRGQKETQYF.

CDR3 in DNA: TGTGCCAGCAGTCCTCGGGGTTTCTCCTACAATGAGCAGTTCTTC. It specifies CASSPRGFSYNEQFF. The chain combines TRBV2 with TRBJ2-1; D is perhaps TRBD2 (5 bases). In germline, CDR1 is SNHLY, CDR2 FYNNEI. Trimming left V 5 bases short and J 0 bases short, with 11 bases between. There are 15 residues in the CDR3.

This clone showed up just once. This chain uses TRBV9 with TRBJ2-1, with D possibly being TRBD2 (6 bases). CDR3 size: 15 residues. Between the trimmed V and J ends, which lost 2 bases and 3 bases, there was a span of 12 bases. CDR1 is SGDLS and CDR2 is YYNGEE in the germline V gene. CDR3 nucleotides: TGTGCCAGCAGCGTCGGGACTTCCAACTACAATGAGCAGTTCTTC. It translates to CASSVGTSNYNEQFF.

The chain combines TRBV30 with TRBJ1-4, with unresolved D. Germline CDR1 and CDR2: GTSNPN and SVGIG (reference sequence). This CDR3 has 14 residues. The V end lost 3 bases, the J end lost 0 bases, and 8 bases lay between the germline ends. CDR3 sequence: CAWRGWTTNEKLFF. CDR3 in DNA: TGTGCCTGGAGAGGATGGACAACTAATGAAAAACTGTTTTTT.

V gene TRBV5-6 combines with J gene TRBJ1-5, with D perhaps TRBD1 (5 bases). Germline V gene sequence: CDR1 SGHDT, CDR2 YYEEEE. This CDR3 region has 14 residues. With 2 bases removed from V and 4 bases from J, the gap between germline ends came to 10 bases. CDR3 DNA: TGTGCCAGCAGCTTAGGGACGCAGAATCAGCCCCAGCATTTT. Translation gives CASSLGTQNQPQHF.

The gene calls are TRBV10-2 and TRBJ2-5, with 8 positions matching TRBD2. Trimming removed 2 bases from V and 6 bases from J; junction bases left unmatched: 11. The V gene's germline CDR1 is WSHSY and CDR2 SAAADI. This CDR3 is built from 16 residues. DNA of the CDR3: TGCGCCAGCAGTGAGACTATTTCGGGGGGGCAGAAGACCCAGTACTTC. Amino acid sequence: CASSETISGGQKTQYF.

CDR3 DNA sequence: TGTGCCACCTCACAGGAAAACACCGGGGAGCTGTTTTTT. Its protein product is CATSQENTGELFF. The chain uses TRBV6-6 and TRBJ2-2; a weak D match, TRBD1 (5 bases). Between the trimmed V and J ends, which lost 10 bases and 2 bases, there was a span of 11 bases. Germline V gene lookup returns CDR1 MNHNY and CDR2 SVGAGI (reference sequence). There are 13 residues in the CDR3.

The CDR3 DNA reads as TGTGCCAGCAGTGAAAGGGGTCTCCCCGGGGCATCCTGGAAATCCGAGCAGTACTTC. Amino acid sequence: CASSERGLPGASWKSEQYF. This chain uses TRBV6-1 with TRBJ2-7, with D possibly being TRBD1 or TRBD2 (5 bases each). Trimming shortened V by 2 bases and J by 6 bases, and 29 bases separated the two germline ends. This CDR3 is 19 amino acids long. In germline, CDR1 is MNHNS, CDR2 SASEGT.

The rearrangement uses TRBV15 and TRBJ1-5; D remains ambiguous. Germline V CDR1 and CDR2: LNHNV, YYDKDF (reference sequence). Trimming cost V 5 bases and J 4 bases, with 9 bases left between them. CDR3 length equals 13 residues. This chain's CDR3 is CATSLRSNQPQHF. The CDR3 DNA reads TGTGCCACCAGCCTCAGGTCGAATCAGCCCCAGCATTTT.